The subject of this entry is one T cell receptor beta chain. Its antigen is unknown. Germline CDR1 SGHVS, CDR2 FNYEAQ. V shed 5 bases and J shed 2 bases, with 12 bases lying between them. This CDR3 has 14 residues. This sample is part of a study of T cell repertoires in cytomegalovirus infection. TCRdb itself ran the reads through MiXCR, one entry per CDR3 protein. The data hold about 770,000 distinct CDR3 sequences, with 25% to 35% observed a single time. V is TRBV7-6 and J is TRBJ2-5, with D perhaps TRBD1 (6 bases). This TCR derives from a human donor in good health (CMV status not recorded). Some clones in this sample may be carry-over from other donors' samples. Sequenced here: cultured CD8+ T cells from PBMCs, sampled from culture after CMV antigen stimulation. The CDR3 sequence is CASSGPGAQETQYF. As DNA, the CDR3 is TGTGCCAGCAGCGGGCCAGGGGCACAAGAGACCCAGTACTTC.